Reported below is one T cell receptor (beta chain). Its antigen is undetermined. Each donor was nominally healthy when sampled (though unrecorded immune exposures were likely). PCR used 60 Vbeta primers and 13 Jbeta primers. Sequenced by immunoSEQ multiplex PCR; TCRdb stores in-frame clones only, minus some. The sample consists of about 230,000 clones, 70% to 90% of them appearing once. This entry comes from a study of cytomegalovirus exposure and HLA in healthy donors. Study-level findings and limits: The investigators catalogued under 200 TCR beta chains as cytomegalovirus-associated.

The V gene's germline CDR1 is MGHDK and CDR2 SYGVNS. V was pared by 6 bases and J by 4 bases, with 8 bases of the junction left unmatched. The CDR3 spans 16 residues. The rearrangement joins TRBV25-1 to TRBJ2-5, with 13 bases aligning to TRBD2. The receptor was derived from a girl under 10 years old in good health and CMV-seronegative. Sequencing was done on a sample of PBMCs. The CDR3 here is CASSEPGLAGRETQYF. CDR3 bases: TGTGCCAGCAGCGAACCGGGACTAGCGGGACGAGAGACCCAGTACTTC.